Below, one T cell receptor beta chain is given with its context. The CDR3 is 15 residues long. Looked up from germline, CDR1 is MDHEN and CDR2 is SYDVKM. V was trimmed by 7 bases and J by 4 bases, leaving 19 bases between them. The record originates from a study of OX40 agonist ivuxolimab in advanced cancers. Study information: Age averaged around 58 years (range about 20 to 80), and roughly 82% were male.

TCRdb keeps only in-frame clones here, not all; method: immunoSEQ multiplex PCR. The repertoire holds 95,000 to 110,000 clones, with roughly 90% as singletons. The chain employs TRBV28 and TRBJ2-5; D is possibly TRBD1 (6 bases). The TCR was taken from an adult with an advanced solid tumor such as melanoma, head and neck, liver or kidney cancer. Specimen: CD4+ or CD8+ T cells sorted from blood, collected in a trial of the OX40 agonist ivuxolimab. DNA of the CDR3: TGTGCCAGCACCTCTCGCGGGCCCAGGGGAGAGACCCAGTACTTC. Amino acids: CASTSRGPRGETQYF.